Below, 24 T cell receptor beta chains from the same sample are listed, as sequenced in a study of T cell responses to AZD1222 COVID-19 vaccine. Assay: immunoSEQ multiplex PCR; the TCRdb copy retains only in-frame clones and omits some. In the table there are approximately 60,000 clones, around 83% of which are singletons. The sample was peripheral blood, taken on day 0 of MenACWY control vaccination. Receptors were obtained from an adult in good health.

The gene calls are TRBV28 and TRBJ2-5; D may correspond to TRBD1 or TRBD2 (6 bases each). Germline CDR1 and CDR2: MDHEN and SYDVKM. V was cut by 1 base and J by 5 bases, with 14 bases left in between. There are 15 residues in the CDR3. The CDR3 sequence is CASSLLWGAGETQYF. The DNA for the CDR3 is TGTGCCAGCAGTTTATTATGGGGGGCTGGGGAGACCCAGTACTTC.

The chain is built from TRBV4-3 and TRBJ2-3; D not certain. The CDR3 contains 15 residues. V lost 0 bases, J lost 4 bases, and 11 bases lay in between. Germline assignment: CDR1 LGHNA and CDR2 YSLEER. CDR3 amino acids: CASSQEGKTADTQYF. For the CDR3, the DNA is TGCGCCAGCAGCCAAGAAGGCAAAACAGCAGATACGCAGTATTTT.

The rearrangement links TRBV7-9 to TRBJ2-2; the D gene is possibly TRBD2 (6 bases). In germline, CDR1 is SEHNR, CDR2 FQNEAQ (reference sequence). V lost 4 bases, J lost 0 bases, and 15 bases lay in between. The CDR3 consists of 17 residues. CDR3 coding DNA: TGTGCCAGCAGCTACTTGCCCGGGAGCCCGAACACCGGGGAGCTGTTTTTT. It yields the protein CASSYLPGSPNTGELFF.

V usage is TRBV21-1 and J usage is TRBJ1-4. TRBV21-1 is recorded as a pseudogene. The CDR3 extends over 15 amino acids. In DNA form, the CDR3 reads TGTGCCAGCAGCAAAGTAGGGACGTCTGTCGAAAAACTGTTTTTT. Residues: CASSKVGTSVEKLFF.

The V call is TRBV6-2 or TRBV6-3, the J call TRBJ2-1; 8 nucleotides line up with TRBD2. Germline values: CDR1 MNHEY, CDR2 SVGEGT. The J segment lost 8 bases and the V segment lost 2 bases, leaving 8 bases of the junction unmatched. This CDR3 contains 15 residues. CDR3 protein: CASSYLARGADEQFF. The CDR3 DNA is TGTGCCAGCAGTTACCTGGCGCGGGGGGCGGATGAGCAGTTCTTC.

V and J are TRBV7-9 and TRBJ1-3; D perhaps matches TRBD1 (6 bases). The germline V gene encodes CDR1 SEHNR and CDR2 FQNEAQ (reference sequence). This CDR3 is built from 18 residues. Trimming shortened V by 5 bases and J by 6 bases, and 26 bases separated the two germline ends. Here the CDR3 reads CASSLRPSGAVGENTIYF. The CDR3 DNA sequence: TGTGCCAGCAGCCTCCGTCCCTCAGGGGCAGTAGGGGAAAACACCATATATTTT. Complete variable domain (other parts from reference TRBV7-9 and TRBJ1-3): DTGVSQNPRHKITKRGQNVTFRCDPISEHNRLYWYRQTLGQGPEFLTYFQNEAQLEKSRLLSDRFSAERPKGSFSTLEIQRTEQGDSAMYLCASSLRPSGAVGENTIYFGEGSWLTVV.

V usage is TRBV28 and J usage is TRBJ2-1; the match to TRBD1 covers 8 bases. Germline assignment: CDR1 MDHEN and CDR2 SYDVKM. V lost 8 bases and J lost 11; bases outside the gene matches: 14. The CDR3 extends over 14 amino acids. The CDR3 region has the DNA TGTGCCAGCCTTACCCGGACAGGGCGGGCGAAGCAGTTCTTC. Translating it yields CASLTRTGRAKQFF.

CDR3 protein: CASSSSSPSYEQYF. CDR3 DNA sequence: TGTGCCAGCAGCTCCAGTTCCCCATCCTACGAGCAGTACTTC. The chain uses TRBV7-2 and TRBJ2-7; D call uncertain. V was trimmed by 4 bases and J by 1 base, leaving 11 bases between them. There are 14 residues in the CDR3. CDR1 is SGHTA and CDR2 is FQGNSA in the germline V gene.

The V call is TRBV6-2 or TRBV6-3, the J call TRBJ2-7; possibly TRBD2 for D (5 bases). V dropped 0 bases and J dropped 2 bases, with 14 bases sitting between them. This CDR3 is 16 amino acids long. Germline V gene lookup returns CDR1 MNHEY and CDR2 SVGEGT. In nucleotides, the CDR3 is TGTGCCAGCAGTTACTCGACGGGGTTCGTTCCCTACGAGCAGTACTTC. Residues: CASSYSTGFVPYEQYF.

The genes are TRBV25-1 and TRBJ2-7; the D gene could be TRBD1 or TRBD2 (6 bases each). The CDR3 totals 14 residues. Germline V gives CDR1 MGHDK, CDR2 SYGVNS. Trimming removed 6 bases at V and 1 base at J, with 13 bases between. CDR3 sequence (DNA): TGTGCCAGCAGCTTCAGGGGACTTTCCTACGAGCAGTACTTC. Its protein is CASSFRGLSYEQYF.

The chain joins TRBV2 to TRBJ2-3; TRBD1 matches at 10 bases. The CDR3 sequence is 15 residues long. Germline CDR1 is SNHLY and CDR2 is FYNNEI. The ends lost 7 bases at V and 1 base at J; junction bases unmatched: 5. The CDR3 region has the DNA TGTGCCAGCACTTCCGGGACAGGGGGCACAGATACGCAGTATTTT. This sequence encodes CASTSGTGGTDTQYF.

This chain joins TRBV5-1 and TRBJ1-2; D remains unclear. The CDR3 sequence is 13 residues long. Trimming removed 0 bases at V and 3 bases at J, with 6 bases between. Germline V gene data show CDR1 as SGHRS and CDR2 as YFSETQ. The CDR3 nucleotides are TGCGCCAGCAGCTTGGAGGCAGACTATGGCTACACCTTC. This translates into CASSLEADYGYTF.

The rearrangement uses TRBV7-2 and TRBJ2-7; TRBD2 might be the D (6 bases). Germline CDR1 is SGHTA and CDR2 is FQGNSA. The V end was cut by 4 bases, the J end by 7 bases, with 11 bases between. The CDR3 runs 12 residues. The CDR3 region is CASSYYSGEQYF. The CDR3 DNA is TGTGCCAGCAGCTACTATAGCGGAGAGCAGTACTTC.

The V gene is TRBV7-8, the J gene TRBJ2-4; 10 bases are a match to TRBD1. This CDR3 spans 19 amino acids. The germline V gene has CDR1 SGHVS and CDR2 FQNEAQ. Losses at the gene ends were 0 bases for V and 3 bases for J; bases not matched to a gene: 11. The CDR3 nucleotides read TGTGCCAGCAGCTTAGCCGTCTCTGCGGACAGGGGGTACAAAAACATTCAGTACTTC. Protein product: CASSLAVSADRGYKNIQYF.

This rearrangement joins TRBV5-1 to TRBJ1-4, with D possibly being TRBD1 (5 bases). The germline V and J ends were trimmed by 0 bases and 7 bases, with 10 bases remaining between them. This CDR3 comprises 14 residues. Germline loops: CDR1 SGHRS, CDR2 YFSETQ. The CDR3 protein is CASSLGQRGEKLFF. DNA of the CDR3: TGCGCCAGCAGCTTGGGACAGAGGGGTGAAAAACTGTTTTTT.

The CDR3 region has the DNA TGTGCCAGCAGCTTCCAGACAGGGAGAAGGACAGATACGCAGTATTTT. Its protein product is CASSFQTGRRTDTQYF. The rearrangement joins TRBV5-5 to TRBJ2-3, with 7 positions matching TRBD1. The junction had 9 bases not matched to a gene; V was cut back by 2 bases and J by 3 bases. This CDR3 comprises 16 residues. Germline lookup yields CDR1 SGHKS and CDR2 YYEKEE (reference sequence).

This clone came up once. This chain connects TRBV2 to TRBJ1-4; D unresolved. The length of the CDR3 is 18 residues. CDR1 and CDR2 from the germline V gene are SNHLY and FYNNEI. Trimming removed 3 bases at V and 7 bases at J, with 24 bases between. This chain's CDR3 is CASSEPRSPTPEREKLFF. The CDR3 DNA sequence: TGTGCCAGCAGTGAGCCGAGAAGTCCGACACCCGAGCGTGAAAAACTGTTTTTT.

The CDR3 nucleotides are TGCGCCAGCAGCCAGGACTTAGCGGGAGTTCCTCACAATGAGCAGTTCTTC. Protein: CASSQDLAGVPHNEQFF. The rearrangement links TRBV4-1 to TRBJ2-1; TRBD2 aligns across 9 bases. Germline CDR1 is MGHRA and CDR2 is YSYEKL. CDR3 size: 17 residues. J was trimmed by 5 bases and V by 3 bases; bases with no gene match: 11.

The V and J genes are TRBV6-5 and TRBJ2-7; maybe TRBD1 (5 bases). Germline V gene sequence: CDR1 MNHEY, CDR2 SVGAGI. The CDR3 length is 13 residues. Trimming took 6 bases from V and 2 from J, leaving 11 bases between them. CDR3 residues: CASRATATYEQYF. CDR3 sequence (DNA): TGTGCCAGCAGGGCGACAGCCACCTACGAGCAGTACTTC.

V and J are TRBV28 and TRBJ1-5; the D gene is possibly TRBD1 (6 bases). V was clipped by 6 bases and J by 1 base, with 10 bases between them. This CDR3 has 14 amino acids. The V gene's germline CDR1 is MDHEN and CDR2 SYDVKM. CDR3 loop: CASRAGTSNQPQHF. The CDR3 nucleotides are TGTGCCAGCAGGGCTGGGACAAGCAATCAGCCCCAGCATTTT.

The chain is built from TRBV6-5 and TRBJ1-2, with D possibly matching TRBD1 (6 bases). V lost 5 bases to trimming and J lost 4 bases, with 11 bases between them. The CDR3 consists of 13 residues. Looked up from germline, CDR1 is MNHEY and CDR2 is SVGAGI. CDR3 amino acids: CASSPGQSYGYTF. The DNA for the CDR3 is TGTGCCAGCAGTCCCGGACAGTCCTATGGCTACACCTTC.

The CDR3 DNA is TGCGCCAGCAGCAGACACTTAACAGGGGAGGATGGCTACACCTTC. Translated: CASSRHLTGEDGYTF. The V call is TRBV4-3, the J call TRBJ1-2, with 7 bases that match TRBD1. This CDR3 has 15 residues. The trim removed 5 bases at V and 6 bases at J, leaving 12 bases unmatched. The germline V gene has CDR1 LGHNA and CDR2 YSLEER.

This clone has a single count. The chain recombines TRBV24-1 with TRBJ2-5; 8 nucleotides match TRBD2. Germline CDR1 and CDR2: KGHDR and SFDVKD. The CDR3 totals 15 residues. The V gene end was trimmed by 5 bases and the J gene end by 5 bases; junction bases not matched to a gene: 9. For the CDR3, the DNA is TGTGCCACCAGTGGAACGGGGGGGTTCGAGGAGACCCAGTACTTC. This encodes CATSGTGGFEETQYF.

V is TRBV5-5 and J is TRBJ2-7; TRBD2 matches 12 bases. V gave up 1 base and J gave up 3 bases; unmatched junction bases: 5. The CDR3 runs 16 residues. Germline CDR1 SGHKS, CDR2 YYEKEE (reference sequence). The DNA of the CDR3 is TGTGCCAGCAGCTTGTGGACTAGCGGGACTAACTACGAGCAGTACTTC. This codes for CASSLWTSGTNYEQYF. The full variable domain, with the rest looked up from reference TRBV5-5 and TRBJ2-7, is DAGVTQSPTHLIKTRGQQVTLRCSPISGHKSVSWYQQVLGQGPQFIFQYYEKEERGRGNFPDRFSARQFPNYSSELNVNALLLGDSALYLCASSLWTSGTNYEQYFGPGTRLTVT.